This entry lists 20 T cell receptor beta chains sequenced from one sample in a study of blood T cell repertoires in COVID-19. Here immunoSEQ multiplex PCR was the method, and the copy in TCRdb shows in-frame clones only, minus some. The profile shows roughly 130,000 clones, just under 85% of them singletons. Source material: peripheral blood. The receptors stem from a woman between 50 and 59 years old with acute or convalescent COVID-19.

J is TRBJ1-6 and V is TRBV15; a possible D gene is TRBD1 (6 bases). The CDR3 loop spans 15 amino acids. Germline CDR1 and CDR2: LNHNV and YYDKDF (reference sequence). V was cut by 0 bases and J by 8 bases, with 11 bases left in between. CDR3 nucleotide sequence: TGTGCCACCAGCAGAGATTCGGACAGTTATTCACCCCTCCACTTT. This translates into CATSRDSDSYSPLHF.

V is TRBV3-1 (or the pseudogene TRBV3-2) and J is TRBJ2-2; possible D gene TRBD1, 5 bases. Trimming cost V 2 bases and J 6 bases, with 10 bases left between them. The CDR3 has 14 amino acids. Germline values: CDR1 LGHDT, CDR2 YNNKEL (reference sequence). The CDR3 loop is CASSQLKTAGELFF. The CDR3 DNA is TGTGCCAGCAGCCAACTTAAGACAGCCGGGGAGCTGTTTTTT.

The chain has TRBV11-2 and TRBJ1-1; D remains ambiguous. The V end was cut by 1 base, the J end by 1 base, with 7 bases between. The CDR3 loop spans 14 amino acids. The germline V gene encodes CDR1 SGHAT and CDR2 FQNNGV. The CDR3 here is CASSLVEGNTEAFF. CDR3 nucleotides: TGTGCCAGCAGCTTAGTAGAGGGGAACACTGAAGCTTTCTTT.

The J gene is TRBJ1-1, the V gene TRBV7-8, with 11 bases lining up with TRBD1. Germline CDR1 reads SGHVS; CDR2 reads FQNEAQ. V was clipped by 4 bases and J by 9 bases; unmatched bases: 7. The CDR3 runs 14 residues. CDR3 region: CASSSPGQGAKAFF. CDR3 DNA sequence: TGTGCCAGCAGCTCCCCAGGACAGGGGGCAAAAGCTTTCTTT.

The V call is TRBV21-1, the J call TRBJ1-1. TRBV21-1 is a listed pseudogene. This CDR3 comprises 14 residues. The chain's CDR3 is CASSKAMEYTEAFF. The CDR3 coding sequence is TGTGCCAGCAGCAAAGCAATGGAGTACACTGAAGCTTTCTTT.

This sequence joins TRBV5-5 and TRBJ2-7, with a possible D match to TRBD1 (5 bases). The CDR3 sequence is 14 residues long. Looked up from germline, CDR1 is SGHKS and CDR2 is YYEKEE (reference sequence). V lost 4 bases and J lost 2, with 13 bases in between. CDR3 DNA sequence: TGTGCCAGCAGCCTCAACAGGAGAGCCTACGAGCAGTACTTC. Translation gives CASSLNRRAYEQYF.

The J gene is TRBJ1-1, the V gene TRBV5-1, with D perhaps TRBD1 (6 bases). Per germline, CDR1 SGHRS and CDR2 YFSETQ. This CDR3 region has 14 residues. V was trimmed by 1 base and J by 3 bases, leaving 10 bases between them. CDR3 sequence reads: CASSLIRGYTEAFF. CDR3 coding DNA: TGCGCCAGCAGCTTGATCAGGGGCTACACTGAAGCTTTCTTT.

This clone turned up a few times. The chain carries TRBV27 and TRBJ2-2, with D possibly being TRBD1 (6 bases). Germline CDR1 is MNHEY and CDR2 is SMNVEV (reference sequence). There are 15 residues in the CDR3. The V gene lost 5 bases and the J gene lost 6 bases, with 16 bases spanning the gap. CDR3 nucleotide sequence: TGTGCCAGCAGTGGAGCACAGGGTTGGTCCGGGGAGCTGTTTTTT. It yields the protein CASSGAQGWSGELFF.

The count of this clone is one. This sequence joins TRBV29-1 and TRBJ1-1; perhaps TRBD1 as D (6 bases). Germline CDR1 reads SQVTM; CDR2 reads ANQGSEA. The CDR3 runs 10 residues. V was cut by 5 bases and J by 13 bases, with 14 bases left in between. Here the CDR3 DNA reads TGCAGCGTTACACAGGGTGGGGGTTTCTTT. The encoded protein is CSVTQGGGFF.

The chain carries TRBV4-2 and TRBJ2-6; 7 bases map to TRBD1. Germline V gives CDR1 LGHNA, CDR2 YNFKEQ. V lost 3 bases and J lost 2; bases outside the gene matches: 4. This CDR3 is built from 16 residues. The CDR3 reads CASSQPGTAGANVLTF. The CDR3 bases are TGTGCCAGCAGCCAGCCCGGGACAGCTGGGGCCAACGTCCTGACTTTC.

This clone turned up a few times. The chain links TRBV19 to TRBJ1-1, with D maybe TRBD1 (5 bases). The germline gives CDR1 LNHDA, CDR2 SQIVND (reference sequence). The germline V and J ends were trimmed by 8 bases and 1 base, with 23 bases remaining between them. This CDR3 has 17 residues. CDR3 residues: CASRVWGGLESNTEAFF. In DNA, the CDR3 is TGTGCCAGTCGGGTTTGGGGGGGACTCGAATCGAACACTGAAGCTTTCTTT.

This clone was seen only once. V gene TRBV12-3 or TRBV12-4 combines with J gene TRBJ1-1, with D uncertain. V lost 3 bases and J lost 3, with 8 bases in between. This CDR3 comprises 13 residues. CDR3 bases: TGTGCCAGCAGTTTTACCCGGGACACTGAAGCTTTCTTT. It is translated as CASSFTRDTEAFF.

The chain is built from TRBV30 and TRBJ2-7, with 7 bases identical to TRBD1. Germline V gene sequence: CDR1 GTSNPN, CDR2 SVGIG (reference sequence). With V trimmed by 5 bases and J by 2 bases, 6 bases remained unmatched. The length of the CDR3 is 13 residues. Here the CDR3 DNA reads TGTGCCTGGGCCGGGACAGATGCCTACGAGCAGTACTTC. Its protein is CAWAGTDAYEQYF.

The chain recombines TRBV19 with TRBJ1-5; possible D gene TRBD1, 6 bases. The CDR3 length is 14 residues. V was trimmed by 8 bases and J by 8 bases, leaving 19 bases between them. The V gene's germline CDR1 is LNHDA and CDR2 SQIVND (reference sequence). The CDR3 reads CASESTGPGEPQHF. The CDR3, as DNA: TGTGCCAGTGAATCTACAGGGCCTGGTGAGCCCCAGCATTTT. Full variable domain (rest looked up from reference TRBV19 and TRBJ1-5): DGGITQSPKYLFRKEGQNVTLSCEQNLNHDAMYWYRQDPGQGLRLIYYSQIVNDFQKGDIAEGYSVSREKKESFPLTVTSAQKNPTAFYLCASESTGPGEPQHFGDGTRLSIL.

The chain recombines TRBV11-2 with TRBJ1-5; no firm D call. The CDR3 runs 13 residues. Germline loops: CDR1 SGHAT, CDR2 FQNNGV. Trimming shortened V by 2 bases and J by 6 bases, and 8 bases separated the two germline ends. This CDR3 is CASSLLRGQPQHF. The CDR3 nucleotides are TGTGCCAGCAGCTTATTAAGAGGTCAGCCCCAGCATTTT.

V usage is TRBV7-8 and J usage is TRBJ2-7; 11 nucleotides line up with TRBD2. Germline V CDR1 and CDR2: SGHVS, FQNEAQ. CDR3 length: 16 residues. J gave up 2 bases and V 1 base, and 4 bases lay outside the gene matches. The CDR3 loop is CASSLGPSGGPYEQYF. The CDR3 DNA sequence: TGTGCCAGCAGCTTAGGGCCTAGCGGGGGGCCCTACGAGCAGTACTTC.

Only one count was recorded for this clone. The rearrangement links TRBV29-1 to TRBJ1-2; perhaps TRBD1 as D (6 bases). The germline V and J ends were trimmed by 3 bases and 4 bases, with 15 bases remaining between them. CDR3 length: 14 amino acids. Germline lookup yields CDR1 SQVTM and CDR2 ANQGSEA. The CDR3 protein is CSVDGSGGGYGYTF. The DNA for the CDR3 is TGCAGCGTTGATGGCTCGGGGGGCGGCTATGGCTACACCTTC.

J is TRBJ1-5 and V is TRBV6-5; possible D gene TRBD1, 5 bases. The CDR3 covers 13 residues. Germline V gives CDR1 MNHEY, CDR2 SVGAGI. The V end lost 6 bases, the J end lost 6 bases, and 12 bases lay between the germline ends. DNA of the CDR3: TGTGCCAGCAGGAATGGGGGGTTTCAGCCCCAGCATTTT. Amino acid sequence: CASRNGGFQPQHF.

The rearrangement links TRBV5-1 to TRBJ2-3; D perhaps matches TRBD2 (5 bases). The V end was cut by 0 bases, the J end by 2 bases, with 19 bases between. The CDR3 loop spans 18 amino acids. Germline loops: CDR1 SGHRS, CDR2 YFSETQ. CDR3 DNA: TGCGCCAGCAGCTTGGTTGCGGGTGGGTCCTCAGCCACAGATACGCAGTATTTT. It is translated as CASSLVAGGSSATDTQYF.

J is TRBJ1-1 and V is TRBV27; 7 positions agree with TRBD1. The CDR3 is 17 residues long. Germline lookup yields CDR1 MNHEY and CDR2 SMNVEV (reference sequence). V dropped 5 bases and J dropped 2; count of bases not matched to a gene: 14. The CDR3 region is CASSPGPGTVVNTEAFF. DNA for the CDR3: TGTGCCAGCAGTCCCGGCCCCGGGACAGTCGTTAACACTGAAGCTTTCTTT.